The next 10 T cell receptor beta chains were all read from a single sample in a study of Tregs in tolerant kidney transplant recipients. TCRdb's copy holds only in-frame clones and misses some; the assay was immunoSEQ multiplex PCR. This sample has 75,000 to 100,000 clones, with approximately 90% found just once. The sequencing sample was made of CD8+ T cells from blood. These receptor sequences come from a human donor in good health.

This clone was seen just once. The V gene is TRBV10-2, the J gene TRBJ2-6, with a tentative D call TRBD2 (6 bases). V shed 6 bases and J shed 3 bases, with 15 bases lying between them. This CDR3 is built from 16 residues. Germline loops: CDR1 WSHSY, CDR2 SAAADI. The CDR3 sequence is CASSPEEGYGANVLTF. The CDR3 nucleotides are TGCGCCAGCAGCCCAGAGGAGGGTTATGGGGCCAACGTCCTGACTTTC.

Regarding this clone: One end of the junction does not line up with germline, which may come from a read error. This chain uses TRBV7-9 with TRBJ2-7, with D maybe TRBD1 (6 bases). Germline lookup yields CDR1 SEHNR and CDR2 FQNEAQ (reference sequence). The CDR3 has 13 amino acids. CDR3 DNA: TGTGCCAGCAGCTTAGCGGGGGCCTCGTGGAAGGGCTTC. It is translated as CASSLAGASWKGF.

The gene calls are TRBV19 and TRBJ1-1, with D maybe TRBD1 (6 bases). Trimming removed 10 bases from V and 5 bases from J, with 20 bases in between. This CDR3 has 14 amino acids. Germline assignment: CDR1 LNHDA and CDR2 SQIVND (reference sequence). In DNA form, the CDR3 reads TGTGCCACCAATGCTGATACAGGGAGGACTGAAGCTTTCTTT. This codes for CATNADTGRTEAFF.

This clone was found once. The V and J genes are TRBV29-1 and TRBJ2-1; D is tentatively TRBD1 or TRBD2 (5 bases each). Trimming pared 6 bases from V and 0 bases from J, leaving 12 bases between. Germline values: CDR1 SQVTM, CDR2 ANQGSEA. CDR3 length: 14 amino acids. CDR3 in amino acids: CSVPDGTSYNEQFF. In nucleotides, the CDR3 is TGCAGCGTCCCTGACGGGACCTCCTACAATGAGCAGTTCTTC.

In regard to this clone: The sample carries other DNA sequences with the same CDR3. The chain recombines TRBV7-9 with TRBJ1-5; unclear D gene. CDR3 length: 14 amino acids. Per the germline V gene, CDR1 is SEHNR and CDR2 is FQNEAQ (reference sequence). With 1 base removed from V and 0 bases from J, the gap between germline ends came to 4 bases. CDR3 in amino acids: CASSLDSSNQPQHF. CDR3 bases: TGTGCCAGCAGCTTAGACAGTAGCAATCAGCCCCAGCATTTT.

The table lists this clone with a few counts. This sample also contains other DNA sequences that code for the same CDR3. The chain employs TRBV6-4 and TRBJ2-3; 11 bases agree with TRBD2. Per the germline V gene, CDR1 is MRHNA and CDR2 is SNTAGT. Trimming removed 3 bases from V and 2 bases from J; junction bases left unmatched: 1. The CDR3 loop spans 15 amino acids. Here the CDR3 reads CASSDSGGATDTQYF. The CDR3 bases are TGTGCCAGCAGTGATAGCGGGGGGGCCACAGATACGCAGTATTTT.

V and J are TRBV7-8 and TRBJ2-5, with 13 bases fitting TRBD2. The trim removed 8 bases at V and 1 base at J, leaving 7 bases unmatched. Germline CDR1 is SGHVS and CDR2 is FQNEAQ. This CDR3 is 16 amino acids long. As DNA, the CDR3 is TGTGCCAGCTTTTTGGGACTAGCGGGAATCCAAGAGACCCAGTACTTC. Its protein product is CASFLGLAGIQETQYF.

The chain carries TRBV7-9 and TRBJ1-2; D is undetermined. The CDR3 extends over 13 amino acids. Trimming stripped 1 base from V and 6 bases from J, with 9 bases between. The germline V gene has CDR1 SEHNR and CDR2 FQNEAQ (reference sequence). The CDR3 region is CASSLELRHGYTF. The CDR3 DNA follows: TGTGCCAGCAGCTTAGAACTGCGGCATGGCTACACCTTC.

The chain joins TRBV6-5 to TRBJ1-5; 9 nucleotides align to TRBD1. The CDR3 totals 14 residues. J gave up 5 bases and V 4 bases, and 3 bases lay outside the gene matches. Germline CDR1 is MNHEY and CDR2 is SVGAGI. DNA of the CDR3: TGTGCCAGCAGTTGGACAGGGGCGGATCAGCCCCAGCATTTT. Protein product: CASSWTGADQPQHF.

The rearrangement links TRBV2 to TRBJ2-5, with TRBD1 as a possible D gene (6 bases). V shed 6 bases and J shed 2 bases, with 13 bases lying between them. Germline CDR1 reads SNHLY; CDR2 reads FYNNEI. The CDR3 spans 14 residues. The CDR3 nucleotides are TGTGCCAGCAGAACCAGGGGCTTTCAAGAGACCCAGTACTTC. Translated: CASRTRGFQETQYF.